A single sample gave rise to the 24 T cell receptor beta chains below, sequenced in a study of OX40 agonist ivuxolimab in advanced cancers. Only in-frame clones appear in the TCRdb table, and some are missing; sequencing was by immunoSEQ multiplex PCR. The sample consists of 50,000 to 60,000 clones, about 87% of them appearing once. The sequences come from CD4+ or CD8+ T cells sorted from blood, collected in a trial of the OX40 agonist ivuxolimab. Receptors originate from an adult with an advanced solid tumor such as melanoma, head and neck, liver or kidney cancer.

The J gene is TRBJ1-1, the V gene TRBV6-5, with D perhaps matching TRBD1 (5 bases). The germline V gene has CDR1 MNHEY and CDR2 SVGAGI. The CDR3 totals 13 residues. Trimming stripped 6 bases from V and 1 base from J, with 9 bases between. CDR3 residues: CASSLDRNTEAFF. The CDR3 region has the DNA TGTGCCAGCAGCCTCGACAGGAACACTGAAGCTTTCTTT.

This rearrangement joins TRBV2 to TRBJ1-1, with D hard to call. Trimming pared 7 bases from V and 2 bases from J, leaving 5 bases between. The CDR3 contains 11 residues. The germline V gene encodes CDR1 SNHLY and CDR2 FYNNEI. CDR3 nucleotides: TGTGCCAGCAACCGAAACACTGAAGCTTTCTTT. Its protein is CASNRNTEAFF.

The CDR3 nucleotides read TGTGCCAGCGCCGGGACGCGAAACTCTGGAAACACCATATATTTT. As protein: CASAGTRNSGNTIYF. The rearrangement uses TRBV2 and TRBJ1-3; TRBD1 might be the D (5 bases). Germline values: CDR1 SNHLY, CDR2 FYNNEI. This CDR3 is 15 amino acids long. Trimming cost V 8 bases and J 0 bases, with 14 bases left between them. Together with reference TRBV2 and TRBJ1-3, the CDR3 gives the full variable domain: EPEVTQTPSHQVTQMGQEVILRCVPISNHLYFYWYRQILGQKVEFLVSFYNNEISEKSEIFDDQFSVERPDGSNFTLKIRSTKLEDSAMYFCASAGTRNSGNTIYFGEGSWLTVV.

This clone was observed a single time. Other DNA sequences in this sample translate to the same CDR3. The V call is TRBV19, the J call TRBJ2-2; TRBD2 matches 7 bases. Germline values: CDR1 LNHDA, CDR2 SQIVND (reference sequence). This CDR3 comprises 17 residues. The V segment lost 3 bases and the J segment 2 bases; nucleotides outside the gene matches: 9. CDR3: CASSIWGPSGNTGELFF. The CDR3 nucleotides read TGTGCCAGTAGTATTTGGGGTCCTAGCGGTAACACCGGGGAGCTGTTTTTT.

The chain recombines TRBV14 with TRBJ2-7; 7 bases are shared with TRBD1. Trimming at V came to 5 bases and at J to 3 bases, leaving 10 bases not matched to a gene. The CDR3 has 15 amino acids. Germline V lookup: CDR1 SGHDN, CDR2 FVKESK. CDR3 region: CASSARGRISYEQYF. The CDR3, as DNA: TGTGCCAGCAGCGCTAGGGGGCGGATCAGCTACGAGCAGTACTTC.

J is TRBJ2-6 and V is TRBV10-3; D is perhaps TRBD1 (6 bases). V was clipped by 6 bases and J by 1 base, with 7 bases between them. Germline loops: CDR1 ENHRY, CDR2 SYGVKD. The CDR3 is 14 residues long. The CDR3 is CAIRDSSGANVLTF. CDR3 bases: TGTGCCATCAGGGACAGTTCTGGGGCCAACGTCCTGACTTTC.

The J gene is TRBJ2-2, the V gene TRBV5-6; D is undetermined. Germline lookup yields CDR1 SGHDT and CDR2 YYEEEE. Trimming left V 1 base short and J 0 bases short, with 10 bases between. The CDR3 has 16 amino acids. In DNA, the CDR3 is TGTGCCAGCAGCTTGTTCATTCACGCGAACACCGGGGAGCTGTTTTTT. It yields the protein CASSLFIHANTGELFF.

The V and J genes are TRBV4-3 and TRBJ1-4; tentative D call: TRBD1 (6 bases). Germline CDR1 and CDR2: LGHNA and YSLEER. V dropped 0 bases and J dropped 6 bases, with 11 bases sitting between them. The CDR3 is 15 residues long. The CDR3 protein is CASSQELQGYEKLFF. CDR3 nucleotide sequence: TGCGCCAGCAGCCAAGAATTGCAGGGGTATGAAAAACTGTTTTTT.

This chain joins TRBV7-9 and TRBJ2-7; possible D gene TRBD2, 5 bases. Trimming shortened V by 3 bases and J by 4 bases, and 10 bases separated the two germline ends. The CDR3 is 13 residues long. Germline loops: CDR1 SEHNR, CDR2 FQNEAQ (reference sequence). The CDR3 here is CASSFISGYEQYF. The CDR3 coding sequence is TGTGCCAGCAGCTTCATTTCGGGGTACGAGCAGTACTTC.

CDR3 sequence: CASSWTGEETQYF. In nucleotides, the CDR3 is TGCGCCAGCAGCTGGACAGGGGAGGAGACCCAGTACTTC. This sequence joins TRBV5-1 and TRBJ2-5, with TRBD1 identical over 9 bases. The CDR3 has 13 amino acids. V lost 3 bases to trimming and J lost 5 bases; unmatched junction nucleotides: 2. Germline V gives CDR1 SGHRS, CDR2 YFSETQ.

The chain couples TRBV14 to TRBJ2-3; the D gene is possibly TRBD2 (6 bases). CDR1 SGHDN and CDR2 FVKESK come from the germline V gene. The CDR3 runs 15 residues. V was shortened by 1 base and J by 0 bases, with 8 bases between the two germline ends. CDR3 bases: TGTGCCAGCAGCCAAGTGGCGGGGAGCACAGATACGCAGTATTTT. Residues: CASSQVAGSTDTQYF.

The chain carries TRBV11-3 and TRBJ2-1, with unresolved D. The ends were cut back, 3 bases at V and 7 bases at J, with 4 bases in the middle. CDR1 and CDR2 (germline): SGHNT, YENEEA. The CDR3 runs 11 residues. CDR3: CASSLRNEQFF. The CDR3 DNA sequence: TGTGCCAGCAGCTTGAGGAATGAGCAGTTCTTC.

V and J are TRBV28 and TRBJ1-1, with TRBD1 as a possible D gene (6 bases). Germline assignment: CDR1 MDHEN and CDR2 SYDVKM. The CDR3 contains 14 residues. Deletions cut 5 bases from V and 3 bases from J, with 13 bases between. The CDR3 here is CASSVGQLYTEAFF. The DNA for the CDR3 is TGTGCCAGCAGTGTCGGACAGCTGTACACTGAAGCTTTCTTT.

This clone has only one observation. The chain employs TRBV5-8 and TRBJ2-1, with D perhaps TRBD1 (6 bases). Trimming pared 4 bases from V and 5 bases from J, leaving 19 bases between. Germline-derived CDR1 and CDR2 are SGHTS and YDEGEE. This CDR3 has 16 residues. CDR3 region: CASSMGDRNLNNEQFF. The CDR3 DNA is TGTGCCAGCAGCATGGGAGACAGGAACCTGAACAATGAGCAGTTCTTC.

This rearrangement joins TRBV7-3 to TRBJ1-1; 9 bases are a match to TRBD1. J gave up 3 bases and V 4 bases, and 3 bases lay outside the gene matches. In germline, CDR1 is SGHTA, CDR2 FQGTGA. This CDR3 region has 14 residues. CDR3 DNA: TGTGCCAGCAGCTCGGGACAGGGCCACACTGAAGCTTTCTTT. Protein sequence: CASSSGQGHTEAFF.

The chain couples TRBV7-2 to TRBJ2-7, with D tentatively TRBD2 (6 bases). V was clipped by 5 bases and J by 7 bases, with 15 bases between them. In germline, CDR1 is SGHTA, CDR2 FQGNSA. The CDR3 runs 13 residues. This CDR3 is CASSPRLVGEQYF. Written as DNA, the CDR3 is TGTGCCAGCAGCCCCCGACTAGTGGGGGAGCAGTACTTC.

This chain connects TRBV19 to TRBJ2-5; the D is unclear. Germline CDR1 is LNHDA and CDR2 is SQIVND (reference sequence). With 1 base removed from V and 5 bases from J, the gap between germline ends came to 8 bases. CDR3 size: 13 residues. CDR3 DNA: TGTGCCAGTAGTATAGGCGTCAGGGAGACCCAGTACTTC. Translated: CASSIGVRETQYF.

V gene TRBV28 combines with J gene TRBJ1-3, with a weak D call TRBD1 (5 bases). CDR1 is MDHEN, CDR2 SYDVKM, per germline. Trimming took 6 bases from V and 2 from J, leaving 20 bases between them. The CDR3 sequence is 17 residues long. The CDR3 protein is CASRRPGTGLAGNTIYF. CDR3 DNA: TGTGCCAGCAGACGTCCCGGGACCGGGTTGGCTGGAAACACCATATATTTT. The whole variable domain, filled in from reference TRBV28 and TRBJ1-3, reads DVKVTQSSRYLVKRTGEKVFLECVQDMDHENMFWYRQDPGLGLRLIYFSYDVKMKEKGDIPEGYSVSREKKERFSLILESASTNQTSMYLCASRRPGTGLAGNTIYFGEGSWLTVV.

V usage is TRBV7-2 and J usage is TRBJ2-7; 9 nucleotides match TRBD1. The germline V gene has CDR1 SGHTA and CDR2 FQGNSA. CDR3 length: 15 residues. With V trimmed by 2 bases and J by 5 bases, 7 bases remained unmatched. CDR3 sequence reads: CASSLRDRVRDEQYF. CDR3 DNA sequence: TGTGCCAGCAGCTTAAGGGACAGGGTCAGGGACGAGCAGTACTTC.

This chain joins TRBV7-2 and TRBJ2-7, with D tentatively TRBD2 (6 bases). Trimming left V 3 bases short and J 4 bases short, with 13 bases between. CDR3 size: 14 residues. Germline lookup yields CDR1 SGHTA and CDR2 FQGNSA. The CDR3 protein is CASSLDPGGYEQYF. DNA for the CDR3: TGTGCCAGCAGCTTGGACCCCGGAGGGTACGAGCAGTACTTC.

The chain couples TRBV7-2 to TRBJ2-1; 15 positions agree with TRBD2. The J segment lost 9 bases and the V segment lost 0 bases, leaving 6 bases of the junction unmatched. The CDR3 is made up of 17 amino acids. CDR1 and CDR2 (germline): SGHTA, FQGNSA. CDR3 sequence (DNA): TGTGCCAGCAGCTTAGCGGGGACTAGCGGGAGGAGAATTGAGCAGTTCTTC. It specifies CASSLAGTSGRRIEQFF. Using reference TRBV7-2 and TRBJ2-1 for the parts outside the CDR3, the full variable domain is GAGVSQSPSNKVTEKGKDVELRCDPISGHTALYWYRQSLGQGLEFLIYFQGNSAPDKSGLPSDRFSAERTGGSVSTLTIQRTQQEDSAVYLCASSLAGTSGRRIEQFFGPGTRLTVL.

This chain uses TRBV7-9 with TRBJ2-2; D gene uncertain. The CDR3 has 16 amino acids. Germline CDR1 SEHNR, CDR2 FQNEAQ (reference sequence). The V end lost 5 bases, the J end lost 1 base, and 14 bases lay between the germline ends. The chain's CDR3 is CASSTPETGNTGELFF. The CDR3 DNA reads TGTGCCAGCAGCACCCCCGAGACTGGGAACACCGGGGAGCTGTTTTTT.

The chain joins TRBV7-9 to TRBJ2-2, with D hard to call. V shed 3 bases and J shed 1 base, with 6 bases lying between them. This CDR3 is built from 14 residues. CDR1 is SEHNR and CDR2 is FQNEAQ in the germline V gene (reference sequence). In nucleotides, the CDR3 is TGTGCCAGCAGCTTTCGCCAGAACACCGGGGAGCTGTTTTTT. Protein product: CASSFRQNTGELFF.

CDR3 DNA: TGTGCCAGCAGGCCTACTACGGACAGAAGCCTCGGGGAGCTGTTTTTT. Translating gives CASRPTTDRSLGELFF. V gene TRBV11-2 combines with J gene TRBJ2-2; possible D gene TRBD1, 6 bases. Germline-derived CDR1 and CDR2 are SGHAT and FQNNGV. V was trimmed by 6 bases and J by 7 bases, leaving 21 bases between them. CDR3 size: 16 residues. Full variable domain (missing parts from reference TRBV11-2 and TRBJ2-2): EAGVAQSPRYKIIEKRQSVAFWCNPISGHATLYWYQQILGQGPKLLIQFQNNGVVDDSQLPKDRFSAERLKGVDSTLKIQPAKLEDSAVYLCASRPTTDRSLGELFFGEGSRLTVL.